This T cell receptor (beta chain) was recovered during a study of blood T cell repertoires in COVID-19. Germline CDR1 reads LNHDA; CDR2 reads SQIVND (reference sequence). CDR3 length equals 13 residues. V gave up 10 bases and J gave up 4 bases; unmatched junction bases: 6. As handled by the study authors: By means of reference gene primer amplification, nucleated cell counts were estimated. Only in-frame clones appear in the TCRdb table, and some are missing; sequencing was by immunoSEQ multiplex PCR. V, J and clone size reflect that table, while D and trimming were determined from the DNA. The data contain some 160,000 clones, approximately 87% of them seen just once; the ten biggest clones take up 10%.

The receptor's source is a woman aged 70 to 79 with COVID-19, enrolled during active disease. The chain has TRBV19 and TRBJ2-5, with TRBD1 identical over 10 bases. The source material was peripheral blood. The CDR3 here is CATRQGAGETQYF. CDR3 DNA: TGTGCCACGAGACAGGGGGCAGGAGAGACCCAGTACTTC.